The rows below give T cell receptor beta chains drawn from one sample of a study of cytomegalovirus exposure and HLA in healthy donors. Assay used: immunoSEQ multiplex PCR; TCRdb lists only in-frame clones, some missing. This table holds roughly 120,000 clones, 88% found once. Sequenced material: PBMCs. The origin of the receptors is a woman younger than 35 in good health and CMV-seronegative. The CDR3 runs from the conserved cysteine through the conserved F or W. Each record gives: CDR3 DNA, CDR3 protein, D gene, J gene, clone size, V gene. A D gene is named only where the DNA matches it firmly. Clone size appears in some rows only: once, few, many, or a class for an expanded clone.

TGTGCAAGTCGCCAAGGACAGGGCAGAAGCTCCTACGAGCAGTACTTC,CASRQGQGRSSYEQYF,NA,TRBJ2-7,NA,TRBV12-2
TGTGCCAGCAGCTTAGATGGGCGTCCGCGACAGGGGGCTCGAAGTCGGGAAAAACTGTTTTTT,CASSLDGRPRQGARSREKLFF,TRBD1,TRBJ1-4,NA,TRBV7-8
TGTGCCAGCAGCCGTGACAGGGGCAAGTCCTACAATGAGCAGTTCTTC,CASSRDRGKSYNEQFF,TRBD1,TRBJ2-1,NA,TRBV11-2
TGTGCCAGCAGCCAGACCGGGACTAGCGGGGGGCACGTCGCCTACAATGAGCAGTTCTTC,CASSQTGTSGGHVAYNEQFF,TRBD2,TRBJ2-1,NA,TRBV5-4
TGTGCCAGCAGTTTGTCCTCGGGGTATGAGCAGTACTTC,CASSLSSGYEQYF,NA,TRBJ2-7,NA,TRBV28
TGTGCCAGCAGTGAAGTCTGGCTAGCGGCCACTTACGAGCAGTACTTC,CASSEVWLAATYEQYF,TRBD2,TRBJ2-7,NA,TRBV6-1
TGTGCCAGCACCCTTGACATTACTTACGAGCAGTACTTC,CASTLDITYEQYF,NA,TRBJ2-7,NA,TRBV6-1
TGTGCCAGCAGCTTGGGGGTAGCGGGTGCCTACAATGAGCAGTTCTTC,CASSLGVAGAYNEQFF,TRBD2,TRBJ2-1,NA,TRBV5-4
TGCGCCAGCAGCGCGGGACTAGCGGGGGGATTCTACGAGCAGTACTTC,CASSAGLAGGFYEQYF,TRBD2,TRBJ2-7,once,TRBV5-1
TGCGCCAGCCGTTGGGGCTCGGGGGGCACTAATGAAAAACTGTTTTTT,CASRWGSGGTNEKLFF,NA,TRBJ1-4,NA,TRBV5-1
TGTGCCAGCAGAAAAAAGACAGGGAACTATGGCTACACCTTC,CASRKKTGNYGYTF,TRBD1,TRBJ1-2,NA,TRBV6-5
TGTGCCAGCAGCTACTTGAGGCTACAGGGGCCGTGGGGGAAGGATGGCTACACCTTC,CASSYLRLQGPWGKDGYTF,TRBD1,TRBJ1-2,NA,TRBV5-4
TGTGCCAGCAGCGCGGCCGCCAGGGGGAAAGGAAACACCATATATTTT,CASSAAARGKGNTIYF,TRBD1,TRBJ1-3,NA,TRBV7-2
TGTGCCAGCAGTTACTCTCTTAGCGGGGGGCTGGAGACCCAGTACTTC,CASSYSLSGGLETQYF,TRBD2,TRBJ2-5,NA,TRBV6-5
TGTGCCAGCAGCTTAGCACAGGGGGCGAACACCGGGGAGCTGTTTTTT,CASSLAQGANTGELFF,TRBD1,TRBJ2-2,NA,TRBV7-9
TGTGCCAGTAGTACCAGTGCGGGGACAGGGGCAAATCAGCCCCAGCATTTT,CASSTSAGTGANQPQHF,TRBD1,TRBJ1-5,NA,TRBV19
TGTGCCAGCAGTTTAGAGGGTTATGGCTACACCTTC,CASSLEGYGYTF,NA,TRBJ1-2,NA,TRBV28
TGTGCCAGCAGTGAAGCATCCCGAGCAATCTTCCTGACTTTC,CASSEASRAIFLTF,NA,TRBJ2-6,NA,TRBV6-1
TGCAGTGCTAGTTCGGGGAATGAGCAGTTCTTC,CSASSGNEQFF,NA,TRBJ2-1,NA,TRBV20-1
TGCGCCAGCAGCGGACAACAATACAATGAGCAGTTCTTC,CASSGQQYNEQFF,NA,TRBJ2-1,NA,TRBV4-1
TGTGCCAGCAGCTTAGAGGCAGGGATGGGCACTGAAGCTTTCTTT,CASSLEAGMGTEAFF,NA,TRBJ1-1,NA,TRBV7-6
TGTGCCAGCAGCTCCCGACAGGGAGGAGGAGACACTGAAGCTTTCTTT,CASSSRQGGGDTEAFF,TRBD1,TRBJ1-1,NA,TRBV9
TGTGCCAGCAGCCCCCACTACGAGCAGTACTTC,CASSPHYEQYF,NA,TRBJ2-7,NA,TRBV7-2
TGCGCCAGCAGACCCACAGGAAGCAGTGAAAAACTGTTTTTT,CASRPTGSSEKLFF,NA,TRBJ1-4,few,TRBV5-1